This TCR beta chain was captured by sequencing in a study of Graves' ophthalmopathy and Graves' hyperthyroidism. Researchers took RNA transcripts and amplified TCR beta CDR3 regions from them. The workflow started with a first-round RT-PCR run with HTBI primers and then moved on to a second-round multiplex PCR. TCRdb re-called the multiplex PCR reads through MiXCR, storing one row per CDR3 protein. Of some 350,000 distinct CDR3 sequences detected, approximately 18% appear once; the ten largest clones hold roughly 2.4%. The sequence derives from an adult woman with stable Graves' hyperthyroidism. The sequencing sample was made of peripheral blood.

CDR3 sequence (DNA): TGTGCCAGCAACGGTCAGTTTCGAGAGACCCAGTACTTC. This encodes CASNGQFRETQYF. The V call is TRBV28, the J call TRBJ2-5; D gene uncertain. CDR1 MDHEN and CDR2 SYDVKM come from the germline V gene. The V end was cut by 7 bases, the J end by 4 bases, with 13 bases between. The CDR3 totals 13 residues. The full variable domain, in which reference TRBV28 and TRBJ2-5 provide the parts outside the CDR3, is DVKVTQSSRYLVKRTGEKVFLECVQDMDHENMFWYRQDPGLGLRLIYFSYDVKMKEKGDIPEGYSVSREKKERFSLILESASTNQTSMYLCASNGQFRETQYFGPGTRLLVL.